This TCR beta chain was identified in a study of blood T cell repertoires in COVID-19. Assay: immunoSEQ multiplex PCR; the TCRdb copy retains only in-frame clones and omits some. The top ten hold around 14% of the sample, which has roughly 140,000 clones, around 89% seen once. Germline V gives CDR1 MNHEY, CDR2 SVGAGI. The CDR3 length is 12 residues. V was clipped by 7 bases and J by 6 bases, with 9 bases between them. This chain connects TRBV6-5 to TRBJ2-2; tentative D call: TRBD1 (6 bases). This receptor was obtained from a middle-aged woman with acute or convalescent COVID-19. Material: peripheral blood. The CDR3 DNA follows: TGTGCCAGCAATACAGGGTCCGGGGAGCTGTTTTTT. Amino acid sequence: CASNTGSGELFF.